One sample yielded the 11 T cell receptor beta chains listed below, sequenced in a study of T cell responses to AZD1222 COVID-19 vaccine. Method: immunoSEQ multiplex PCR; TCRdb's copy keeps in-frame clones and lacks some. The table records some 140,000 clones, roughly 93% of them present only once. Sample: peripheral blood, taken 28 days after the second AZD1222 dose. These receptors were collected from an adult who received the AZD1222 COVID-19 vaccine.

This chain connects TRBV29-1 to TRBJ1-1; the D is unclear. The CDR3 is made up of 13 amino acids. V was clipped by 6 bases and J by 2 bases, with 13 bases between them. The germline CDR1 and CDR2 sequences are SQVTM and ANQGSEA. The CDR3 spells CSVLTGDNTEAFF. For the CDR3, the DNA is TGCAGCGTGCTGACCGGCGATAACACTGAAGCTTTCTTT.

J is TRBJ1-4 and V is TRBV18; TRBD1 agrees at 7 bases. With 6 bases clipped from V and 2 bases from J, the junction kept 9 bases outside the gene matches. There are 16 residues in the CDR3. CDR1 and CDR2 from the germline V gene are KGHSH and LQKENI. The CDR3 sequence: CASSPPPGQTNEKLFF. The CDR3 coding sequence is TGTGCCAGCTCGCCGCCGCCGGGACAGACTAATGAAAAACTGTTTTTT.

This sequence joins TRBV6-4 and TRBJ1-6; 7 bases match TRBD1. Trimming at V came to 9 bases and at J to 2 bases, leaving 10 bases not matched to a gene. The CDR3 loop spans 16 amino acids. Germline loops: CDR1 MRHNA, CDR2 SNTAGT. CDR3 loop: CARTTGVIPYNSPLHF. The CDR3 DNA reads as TGTGCCAGAACTACAGGGGTTATCCCCTATAATTCACCCCTCCACTTT.

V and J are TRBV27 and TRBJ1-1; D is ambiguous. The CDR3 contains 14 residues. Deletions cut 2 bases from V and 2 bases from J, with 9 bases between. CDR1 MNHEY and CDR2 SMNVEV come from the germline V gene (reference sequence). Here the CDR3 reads CASSLVAGNTEAFF. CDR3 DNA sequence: TGTGCCAGCAGTTTAGTTGCGGGAAACACTGAAGCTTTCTTT.

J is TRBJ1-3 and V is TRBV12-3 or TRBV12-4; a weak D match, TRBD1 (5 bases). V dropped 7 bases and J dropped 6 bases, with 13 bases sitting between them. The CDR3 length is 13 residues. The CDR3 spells CASMDTDKNTIYF. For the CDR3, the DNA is TGTGCCAGCATGGACACTGATAAAAACACCATATATTTT.

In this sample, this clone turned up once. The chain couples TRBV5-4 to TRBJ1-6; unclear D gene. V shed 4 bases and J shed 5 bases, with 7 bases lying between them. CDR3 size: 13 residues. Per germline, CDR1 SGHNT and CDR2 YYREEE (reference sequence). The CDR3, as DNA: TGTGCCAGCAGCCGCGGACATAATTCACCCCTCCACTTT. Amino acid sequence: CASSRGHNSPLHF.

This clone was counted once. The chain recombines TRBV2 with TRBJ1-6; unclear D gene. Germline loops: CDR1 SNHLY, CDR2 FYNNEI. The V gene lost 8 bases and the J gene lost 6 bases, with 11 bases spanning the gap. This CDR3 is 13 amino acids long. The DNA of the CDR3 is TGTGCCAGCCTAAACGCTCTTAATTCACCCCTCCACTTT. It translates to CASLNALNSPLHF.

DNA for the CDR3: TGTGCCAGCGCCCCGGCGCAGGCGAGCTCCTACAATGAGCAGTTCTTC. Residues: CASAPAQASSYNEQFF. The chain carries TRBV21-1 and TRBJ2-1; the listed D gene, TRBD1, was not tested against the DNA. TRBV21-1 is given as a pseudogene. There are 16 residues in the CDR3.

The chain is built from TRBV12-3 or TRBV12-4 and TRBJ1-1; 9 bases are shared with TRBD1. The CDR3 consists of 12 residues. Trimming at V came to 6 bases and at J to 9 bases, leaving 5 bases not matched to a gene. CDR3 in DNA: TGTGCCAGCAGGGGAGGGACAGGGCAAGCTTTCTTT. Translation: CASRGGTGQAFF.

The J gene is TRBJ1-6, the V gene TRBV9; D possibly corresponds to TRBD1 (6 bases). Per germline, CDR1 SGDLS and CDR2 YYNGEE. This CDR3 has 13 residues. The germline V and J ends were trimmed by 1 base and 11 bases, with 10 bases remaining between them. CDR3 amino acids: CASSVQGRAPLHF. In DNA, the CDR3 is TGTGCCAGCAGCGTACAGGGGAGGGCACCCCTCCACTTT.

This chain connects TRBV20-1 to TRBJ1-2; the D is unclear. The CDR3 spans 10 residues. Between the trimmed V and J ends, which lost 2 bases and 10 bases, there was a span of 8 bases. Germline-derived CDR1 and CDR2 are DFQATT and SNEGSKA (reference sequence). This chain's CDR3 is CSARNQNYTF. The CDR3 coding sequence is TGCAGTGCTAGAAACCAGAACTACACCTTC.